These 23 T cell receptor beta chains share one sample of origin, sequenced in a study of blood T cell repertoires in COVID-19. Using immunoSEQ multiplex PCR, the repertoire was profiled, and TCRdb retains in-frame clones only, with some absent. The top ten hold about 6.5% of the sample, which has approximately 190,000 clones, roughly four fifths seen once. Specimen: peripheral blood. The receptors here all came from a woman in her 40s with acute or convalescent COVID-19.

J is TRBJ2-1 and V is TRBV5-1; D might be TRBD1 (6 bases). V was cut by 2 bases and J by 5 bases, with 14 bases left in between. CDR3 length equals 15 residues. The V gene's germline CDR1 is SGHRS and CDR2 YFSETQ. The CDR3 DNA reads as TGCGCCAGCAGCTTCGGACAGCCGACAAACAATGAGCAGTTCTTC. Translation: CASSFGQPTNNEQFF.

The chain uses TRBV7-9 and TRBJ1-3; D not certain. V was shortened by 5 bases and J by 0 bases, with 11 bases between the two germline ends. Per germline, CDR1 SEHNR and CDR2 FQNEAQ (reference sequence). The CDR3 loop spans 15 amino acids. The CDR3 spells CASSLYGDSGNTIYF. The CDR3 DNA is TGTGCCAGCAGCCTTTACGGGGACTCTGGAAACACCATATATTTT.

This sequence joins TRBV29-1 and TRBJ2-5; weak D call: TRBD1 (6 bases). CDR3 size: 14 residues. Trimming cost V 5 bases and J 0 bases, with 13 bases left between them. Germline assignment: CDR1 SQVTM and CDR2 ANQGSEA. The CDR3 is CSVKPRDNQETQYF. CDR3 sequence (DNA): TGCAGCGTTAAACCCCGGGACAACCAAGAGACCCAGTACTTC.

The J gene is TRBJ1-5, the V gene TRBV27, with 7 bases aligning to TRBD1. CDR3 length equals 13 residues. The germline V gene encodes CDR1 MNHEY and CDR2 SMNVEV (reference sequence). Trimming cost V 3 bases and J 7 bases; bases outside gene matches: 3. This CDR3 reads CASSLAGGQPQHF. The CDR3 bases are TGTGCCAGCAGTTTGGCAGGGGGGCAGCCCCAGCATTTT.

This clone was recorded only once. J is TRBJ1-1 and V is TRBV7-2; TRBD1 is a possible D gene (6 bases). The ends were cut back, 5 bases at V and 5 bases at J, with 12 bases in the middle. CDR1 and CDR2 (germline): SGHTA, FQGNSA. The CDR3 consists of 13 residues. CDR3: CASSTPQGTEAFF. As DNA, the CDR3 is TGTGCCAGCAGCACCCCACAGGGAACTGAAGCTTTCTTT.

CDR3 loop: CASSHGTGRETQYF. Written as DNA, the CDR3 is TGTGCCAGCAGCCACGGGACAGGGAGGGAGACCCAGTACTTC. V usage is TRBV11-2 and J usage is TRBJ2-5; TRBD1 agrees at 9 bases. The CDR3 length is 14 residues. V lost 5 bases to trimming and J lost 5 bases; unmatched junction nucleotides: 6. Germline lookup yields CDR1 SGHAT and CDR2 FQNNGV. Full variable domain (remainder filled in from reference TRBV11-2 and TRBJ2-5): EAGVAQSPRYKIIEKRQSVAFWCNPISGHATLYWYQQILGQGPKLLIQFQNNGVVDDSQLPKDRFSAERLKGVDSTLKIQPAKLEDSAVYLCASSHGTGRETQYFGPGTRLLVL.

This clone was seen a handful of times. The chain is built from TRBV9 and TRBJ1-3; D is possibly TRBD1 (6 bases). Germline V gene sequence: CDR1 SGDLS, CDR2 YYNGEE. The CDR3 sequence is 13 residues long. V was cut by 4 bases and J by 8 bases, with 13 bases left in between. The CDR3 nucleotides read TGTGCCAGCAGCCCACACCCAGGGGACACCATATATTTT. Translation: CASSPHPGDTIYF.

The V call is TRBV7-9, the J call TRBJ2-5; 8 bases fit TRBD1. The germline V gene has CDR1 SEHNR and CDR2 FQNEAQ (reference sequence). The CDR3 has 14 amino acids. Losses at the gene ends were 5 bases for V and 7 bases for J; bases not matched to a gene: 9. CDR3 nucleotides: TGTGCCAGCAGCCCGCAACAGGGGGGAGGGACCCAGTACTTC. Translation gives CASSPQQGGGTQYF.

Only one count was recorded for this clone. The chain carries TRBV5-8 and TRBJ1-5; possibly TRBD1 for D (5 bases). Looked up from germline, CDR1 is SGHTS and CDR2 is YDEGEE. This CDR3 is built from 13 residues. The ends were cut back, 7 bases at V and 7 bases at J, with 15 bases in the middle. CDR3 DNA: TGTGCCAGCCCCCGGGGGGAGAACCAGCCCCAGCATTTT. It encodes CASPRGENQPQHF.

V is TRBV5-6 and J is TRBJ1-5; D is possibly TRBD1 (5 bases). V lost 5 bases to trimming and J lost 4 bases, with 13 bases between them. This CDR3 has 14 amino acids. The germline gives CDR1 SGHDT, CDR2 YYEEEE. The CDR3 DNA follows: TGTGCCAGCAGGCCGTGGGGCGCTAATCAGCCCCAGCATTTT. Protein: CASRPWGANQPQHF.

This clone was seen a single time. The chain has TRBV7-8 and TRBJ1-5, with D hard to call. The ends were cut back, 5 bases at V and 4 bases at J, with 24 bases in the middle. CDR3 length: 18 amino acids. The germline CDR1 and CDR2 sequences are SGHVS and FQNEAQ. The CDR3 nucleotides are TGTGCCAGCAGCCCGCAATGGAGCGAATCTACGGCGAATCAGCCCCAGCATTTT. Protein: CASSPQWSESTANQPQHF. Variable domain in full (rest from reference TRBV7-8 and TRBJ1-5): GAGVSQSPRYKVAKRGQDVALRCDPISGHVSLFWYQQALGQGPEFLTYFQNEAQLDKSGLPSDRFFAERPEGSVSTLKIQRTQQEDSAVYLCASSPQWSESTANQPQHFGDGTRLSIL.

The chain is built from TRBV7-3 and TRBJ1-1, with D possibly TRBD1 on 6 matching bases. The CDR3 runs to 13 residues. In germline, CDR1 is SGHTA, CDR2 FQGTGA. V was pared by 6 bases and J by 1 base, with 9 bases between. CDR3 region: CASRRTENTEAFF. CDR3 DNA: TGTGCCAGCAGGAGGACAGAGAACACTGAAGCTTTCTTT.

The chain has TRBV6-5 and TRBJ2-4; tentatively, D is TRBD2 (6 bases). The CDR3 runs to 13 residues. V was cut by 7 bases and J by 4 bases, with 11 bases left in between. CDR1 is MNHEY and CDR2 is SVGAGI in the germline V gene. Here the CDR3 DNA reads TGTGCCAGCACGGACCGGGGGAAAAACATTCAGTACTTC. It specifies CASTDRGKNIQYF.

The rearrangement links TRBV7-9 to TRBJ1-2; D may be TRBD1 (5 bases). Germline assignment: CDR1 SEHNR and CDR2 FQNEAQ (reference sequence). This CDR3 region has 14 residues. The V gene lost 1 base and the J gene lost 7 bases, with 13 bases spanning the gap. CDR3 sequence reads: CASSLGTGLSGYTF. The CDR3 nucleotides are TGTGCCAGCAGCTTAGGTACAGGCCTCTCTGGCTACACCTTC.

The chain recombines TRBV27 with TRBJ2-1; a weak D match, TRBD2 (5 bases). The V and J ends lost 6 bases and 6 bases respectively, with 18 bases between them. This CDR3 is 15 amino acids long. Germline CDR1 is MNHEY and CDR2 is SMNVEV (reference sequence). The CDR3 DNA sequence: TGTGCCAGCAGCTCTGGAGACTATTTTCGCAATGAGCAGTTCTTC. This codes for CASSSGDYFRNEQFF.

This chain joins TRBV4-1 and TRBJ2-6; no clear D. This CDR3 is built from 18 residues. Per the germline V gene, CDR1 is MGHRA and CDR2 is YSYEKL. V was shortened by 0 bases and J by 0 bases, with 12 bases between the two germline ends. In DNA form, the CDR3 reads TGCGCCAGCAGCCAAGATGGTAGCAAAACCTCTGGGGCCAACGTCCTGACTTTC. It codes for CASSQDGSKTSGANVLTF.

The chain joins TRBV18 to TRBJ2-7; possible D gene TRBD1, 6 bases. In germline, CDR1 is KGHSH, CDR2 LQKENI. V shed 2 bases and J shed 3 bases, with 14 bases lying between them. CDR3 length: 15 amino acids. CDR3 in amino acids: CASSPSAGALYEQYF. The CDR3 nucleotides are TGTGCCAGCTCACCAAGTGCAGGGGCACTCTACGAGCAGTACTTC.

The chain is built from TRBV11-2 and TRBJ2-7, with 7 positions matching TRBD1. The ends lost 1 base at V and 0 bases at J; junction bases unmatched: 9. The CDR3 runs to 17 residues. The germline V gene has CDR1 SGHAT and CDR2 FQNNGV. The DNA of the CDR3 is TGTGCCAGCAGCTTAGGCCCCGGACAGGCAAGCTCCTACGAGCAGTACTTC. This codes for CASSLGPGQASSYEQYF.

V is TRBV9 and J is TRBJ2-1; D not resolved. Germline V gene data show CDR1 as SGDLS and CDR2 as YYNGEE. The CDR3 sequence is 15 residues long. V lost 1 base and J lost 0, with 8 bases in between. The CDR3 loop reads CASSVSSSSYNEQFF. In DNA form, the CDR3 reads TGTGCCAGCAGCGTAAGTTCCAGCTCCTACAATGAGCAGTTCTTC.

The chain links TRBV4-2 to TRBJ2-3; D is perhaps TRBD1 (6 bases). CDR1 is LGHNA, CDR2 YNFKEQ, per germline. V shed 4 bases and J shed 1 base, with 9 bases lying between them. This CDR3 contains 14 residues. In DNA form, the CDR3 reads TGTGCCAGCAGCCGAAACAGGGGCACAGATACGCAGTATTTT. Amino acids: CASSRNRGTDTQYF.

The V call is TRBV28, the J call TRBJ1-1; 10 nucleotides agree with TRBD1. Looked up from germline, CDR1 is MDHEN and CDR2 is SYDVKM. V dropped 5 bases and J dropped 6; count of bases not matched to a gene: 12. CDR3 length: 16 amino acids. In DNA, the CDR3 is TGTGCCAGCAGTATAAGACAGGGGGCGGGTAGCTCTGAAGCTTTCTTT. Translating it yields CASSIRQGAGSSEAFF. Combining the CDR3 with reference TRBV28 and TRBJ1-1 gives the whole variable domain DVKVTQSSRYLVKRTGEKVFLECVQDMDHENMFWYRQDPGLGLRLIYFSYDVKMKEKGDIPEGYSVSREKKERFSLILESASTNQTSMYLCASSIRQGAGSSEAFFGQGTRLTVV.

J is TRBJ2-7 and V is TRBV5-5; D remains unclear. The CDR3 length is 13 residues. Trimming removed 0 bases at V and 1 base at J, with 5 bases between. Germline V gene data show CDR1 as SGHKS and CDR2 as YYEKEE (reference sequence). The CDR3 sequence is CASSLAGSYEQYF. DNA of the CDR3: TGTGCCAGCAGCTTGGCCGGGTCCTACGAGCAGTACTTC.

This chain uses TRBV28 with TRBJ1-1, with unresolved D. The CDR3 sequence is 11 residues long. Per the germline V gene, CDR1 is MDHEN and CDR2 is SYDVKM. V lost 6 bases and J lost 1, with 3 bases in between. CDR3 region: CASRRNTEAFF. Here the CDR3 DNA reads TGTGCCAGCAGGAGGAACACTGAAGCTTTCTTT.